What follows are 6 T cell receptor beta chains derived from one specimen sequenced in a study of post-analysis software for immune sequencing data. Unique molecular identifiers had been added to the TCR beta cDNA libraries. TCRdb re-derived calls from the PCR reads in MiXCR, one entry per CDR3 protein. There are about 820,000 distinct CDR3 sequences in the sample; around 53% occur only once, and over 4% lies in the top ten. Study-level points and caveats: Controls had lower frequencies than patients of roughly five TRBV segments, which included TRBV5-6, TRBV5-1 and TRBV20-1.

Antigens of these TCRs are unknown. Sequencing used blood. The receptor set was obtained from a girl between 5 and 17 years old with multiple sclerosis.

A note on this clonotype: Germline and junction disagree at one end, which may indicate a read error. The V and J genes are TRBV3-1 and TRBJ1-6, with a weak D call TRBD1 (6 bases). The CDR3 is 16 residues long. Germline CDR1 reads LGHDT; CDR2 reads YNNKEL (reference sequence). Here the CDR3 DNA reads TGTGTCAGCAGCCACCAGGGGAGCTCCTATAATTCACCCCTCCACTTT. Translation gives CVSSHQGSSYNSPLHF.

The J gene is TRBJ2-7, the V gene TRBV20-1; 7 nucleotides align to TRBD2. Unmatched junction bases numbered 9, after V lost 5 bases and J lost 5 bases. This CDR3 has 13 amino acids. CDR1 DFQATT and CDR2 SNEGSKA come from the germline V gene (reference sequence). The CDR3 DNA reads TGCAGTGCTGGAGGCTTACTAGCGAACGAGCAGTACTTC. Translating gives CSAGGLLANEQYF.

The chain couples TRBV7-6 to TRBJ1-2; no clear D. This CDR3 contains 13 residues. With 2 bases removed from V and 6 bases from J, the gap between germline ends came to 10 bases. The germline CDR1 and CDR2 sequences are SGHVS and FNYEAQ. The CDR3 reads CASSLKGGNGYTF. Written as DNA, the CDR3 is TGTGCCAGCAGCTTAAAGGGCGGGAATGGCTACACCTTC.

V gene TRBV29-1 combines with J gene TRBJ2-3, with a tentative D call TRBD1 (5 bases). Trimming took 2 bases from V and 2 from J, leaving 14 bases between them. Germline assignment: CDR1 SQVTM and CDR2 ANQGSEA. There are 15 residues in the CDR3. The CDR3 sequence is CSVEPPSGLTDTQYF. The DNA for the CDR3 is TGCAGCGTTGAACCCCCTTCAGGGCTCACAGATACGCAGTATTTT.

A few counts support this clonotype. The DNA for the CDR3 is TGTGCCAGCAGCCCGGGACAGTCTTTGTATGAGACCCAGTACTTC. It is translated as CASSPGQSLYETQYF. The chain uses TRBV7-2 and TRBJ2-5; 7 bases match TRBD1. CDR1 and CDR2 (germline): SGHTA, FQGNSA. V lost 5 bases and J lost 5; bases outside the gene matches: 11. This CDR3 has 15 amino acids.

The chain joins TRBV7-8 to TRBJ1-2; no firm D call. CDR1 is SGHVS, CDR2 FQNEAQ, per germline. This CDR3 spans 15 amino acids. V shed 1 base and J shed 3 bases, with 12 bases lying between them. The CDR3 loop reads CASSLGAPRDYGYTF. The DNA for the CDR3 is TGTGCCAGCAGCTTAGGGGCCCCAAGGGACTATGGCTACACCTTC.